A selection of T cell receptor beta chains follows, all from one sample in a study of long-term antiretroviral therapy in people with HIV. Data came from immunoSEQ multiplex PCR; TCRdb stores just in-frame clones and leaves some out. This table holds about 19,000 clones, around 90% found once. Specimen: unsorted PBMCs, collected 2.1 years after starting antiretroviral therapy. The receptor source for this set is a man in his late teens or twenties with HIV. The CDR3 runs from the conserved cysteine through the conserved F or W. Each record gives: D gene, clone size, J gene, V gene, CDR3 protein, CDR3 DNA. The D gene is left open where the match is weak. Rows give clone size only sometimes, using once, few, many, or a class for an expanded clone.

>TRBD1|NA|TRBJ2-7|TRBV27
CASSLIQGSEQYF
TGTGCCAGCAGTTTAATACAGGGGTCCGAGCAGTACTTC
>NA|NA|TRBJ1-2|TRBV4-2
CASSPKGGSGYTF
TGTGCCAGCAGTCCTAAGGGGGGCTCTGGCTACACCTTC
>TRBD2|NA|TRBJ2-3|TRBV11-2
CASSRWVAGGADTQYF
TGTGCCAGCAGCCGGTGGGTAGCGGGGGGTGCAGATACGCAGTATTTT
>NA|NA|TRBJ2-7|TRBV5-1
CASSLDVGVTYEQYF
TGCGCCAGCAGCTTGGACGTGGGAGTGACCTACGAGCAGTACTTC
>NA|few|TRBJ2-7|TRBV9
CASSVGGLGYEQYF
TGTGCCAGCAGCGTAGGGGGTCTAGGGTACGAGCAGTACTTC
>NA|once|TRBJ1-2|TRBV11-3
CASSFSNGYTF
TGTGCCAGCAGCTTCTCTAATGGCTACACCTTC
>NA|NA|TRBJ1-1|TRBV11-2
CASSLSASMNGEAFF
TGTGCCAGCAGCTTATCAGCGTCCATGAACGGTGAAGCTTTCTTT
>NA|NA|TRBJ2-1|TRBV9
CASSVLASYNEQFF
TGTGCCAGCAGCGTATTAGCCTCCTACAATGAGCAGTTCTTC
>NA|NA|TRBJ1-5|TRBV6-1
CASSDGVSTDSNQPQHF
TGTGCCAGCAGTGATGGGGTCTCTACAGATAGCAATCAGCCCCAGCATTTT
>TRBD1|NA|TRBJ1-2|TRBV10-3
CAISVRQGANGYTF
TGTGCCATCAGTGTTAGGCAGGGGGCAAATGGCTACACCTTC
>NA|NA|TRBJ1-1|TRBV19
CASGHRGTEAFF
TGTGCCAGTGGTCATCGGGGCACTGAAGCTTTCTTT
>NA|NA|TRBJ1-3|TRBV13
CASSLVEDGGNTIYF
TGTGCCAGCAGCTTGGTGGAGGATGGAGGAAACACCATATATTTT
>NA|few|TRBJ1-6|TRBV27
CASSRTAVINSPLHF
TGTGCCAGCAGTCGGACGGCGGTCATCAATTCACCCCTCCACTTT
>TRBD1|NA|TRBJ2-1|TRBV7-3
CASSFVPQGVVDEQFF
TGTGCCAGCAGCTTTGTTCCACAGGGGGTGGTGGATGAGCAGTTCTTC
>TRBD1|NA|TRBJ2-2|TRBV30
CAWARQGLGELFF
TGTGCCTGGGCCCGACAGGGTTTAGGGGAGCTGTTTTTT